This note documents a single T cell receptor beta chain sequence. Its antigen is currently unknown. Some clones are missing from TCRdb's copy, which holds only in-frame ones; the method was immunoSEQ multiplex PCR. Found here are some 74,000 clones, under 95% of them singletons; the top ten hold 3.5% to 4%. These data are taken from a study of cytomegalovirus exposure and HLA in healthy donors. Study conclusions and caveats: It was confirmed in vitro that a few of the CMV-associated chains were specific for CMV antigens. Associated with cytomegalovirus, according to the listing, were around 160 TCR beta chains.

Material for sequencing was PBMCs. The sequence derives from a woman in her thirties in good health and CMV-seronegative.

The CDR3 DNA reads TGTGCCAGCAGCGTAGAGCCCTCAGGGGCTGGAAACACCATATATTTT. Translating it yields CASSVEPSGAGNTIYF. The chain joins TRBV9 to TRBJ1-3, with D perhaps matching TRBD1 (6 bases). The CDR3 covers 16 residues. V lost 0 bases, J lost 2 bases, and 12 bases lay in between. Germline V gene sequence: CDR1 SGDLS, CDR2 YYNGEE.